Given below is one TCR beta chain in context. The record originates from a study of blood T cell repertoires in COVID-19. Overall study context: Collection of acute and convalescent COVID-19 samples took place in the United States, Italy and Spain.

Per the authors' pipeline: Reference gene primer amplification gave estimated nucleated cell counts. Assay used: immunoSEQ multiplex PCR; TCRdb lists only in-frame clones, some missing. V, J and clone size are those of that table, while D and trimming were read from the DNA. Found here are fewer than 200,000 clones, 65% to 85% of them singletons; the top ten hold 3.7%. CDR3 length: 14 amino acids. V was pared by 1 base and J by 1 base, with 6 bases between. CDR1 and CDR2 (germline): SGHVS, FQNEAQ. The TCR comes from a woman aged 80 or over with acute or convalescent COVID-19. The sequenced sample consisted of peripheral blood. This rearrangement joins TRBV7-8 to TRBJ2-3; D remains ambiguous. In nucleotides, the CDR3 is TGTGCCAGCAGCTTAGGCGTGCGCACAGATACGCAGTATTTT. Its protein product is CASSLGVRTDTQYF.